A single TCR beta chain is shown here with its context. These data originate in a study of PD-1 blockade in mismatch repair-deficient tumors. Study details: Enrolled about 2012-2016, patients had progressing, pretreated mismatch repair-deficient cancers of approximately 13 types.

Clones were sequenced by immunoSEQ multiplex PCR, and TCRdb holds only the in-frame ones, with some missing. This sample has 50,000 to 75,000 clones, with approximately 88% found just once. The CDR3 sequence is 14 residues long. V shed 5 bases and J shed 2 bases, with 14 bases lying between them. Per germline, CDR1 GTSNPN and CDR2 SVGIG (reference sequence). The sequencing here drew on peripheral blood, taken 52 weeks after starting pembrolizumab. The chain is built from TRBV30 and TRBJ2-3; perhaps D is TRBD1 or TRBD2 (5 bases each). The origin of this receptor is an adult with mismatch repair-deficient cancer. CDR3 sequence (DNA): TGTGCCTGGGCCGGCGAGGGGCACACAGATACGCAGTATTTT. The encoded protein is CAWAGEGHTDTQYF.